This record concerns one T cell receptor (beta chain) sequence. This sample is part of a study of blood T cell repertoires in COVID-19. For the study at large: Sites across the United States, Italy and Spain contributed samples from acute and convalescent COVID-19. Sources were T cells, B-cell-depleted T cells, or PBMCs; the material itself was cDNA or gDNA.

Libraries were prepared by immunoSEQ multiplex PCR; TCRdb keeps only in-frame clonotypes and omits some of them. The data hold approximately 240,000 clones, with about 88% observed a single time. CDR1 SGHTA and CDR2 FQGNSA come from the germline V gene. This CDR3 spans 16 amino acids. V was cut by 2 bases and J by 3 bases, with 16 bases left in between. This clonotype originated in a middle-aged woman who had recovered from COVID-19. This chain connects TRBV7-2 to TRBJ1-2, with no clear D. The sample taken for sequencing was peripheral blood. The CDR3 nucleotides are TGTGCCAGCAGCTTATTCTTTCGGCAGGCCGACTATGGCTACACCTTC. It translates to CASSLFFRQADYGYTF.